Below, one T cell receptor (beta chain) is given with its context. There is no known antigen for this receptor. No base quality information exists; no much larger clone differs at one position. Participants were included only if at least one PBMC sample before ART initiation and at least two post-ART samples were available. Every participant with HIV received treatment in the United States of America. Before DNA extraction, cryopreserved samples of 1-10 million PBMC were thawed and washed. At the time of the earliest PBMC sample, participants with HIV were aged between about 23 and 55 years. PBMC samples were contributed by each participant from 1-4 timepoints before ART initiation and 2-8 timepoints after ART initiation, with a median of 7 samples. Serial HIV viral load, CD4+ T-cell count, ART history and demographic data were obtained for every participant. Genomic DNA was extracted from unsorted PBMC with a Qiagen kit on a QIAcube, processed in batches of 12 samples.

The immunoSEQ hsTCRB v3.0 assay was used at survey level resolution to sequence the TRB variable region. TRB sequencing targeted a depth of roughly 35,000-50,000 T-cell genomes per sample. An Illumina MiSeq with a v3 150-cycle kit was used to sequence the pooled TRB libraries. Processing in the source paper ran as follows. Repertoire analysis was performed in R inside a reproducible Nextflow workflow that covered QC, data transformation and analysis. LymphoSeq2, an R package for exploring AIRR-Seq data, was used to implement the custom analyses. A few samples that yielded fewer than 5000 total TRB sequences were excluded, so that 150 to 200 HIV repertoires were analyzed. Among the 180 or so HIV repertoires that were kept, around 60 were collected before ART initiation and roughly 130 were collected after ART initiation. Repertoires were downsampled to 5000 TRB nucleotide sequences, and summary statistics were averaged over 100 downsampling iterations. Only TRB sequences with CDR3 regions of at least seven amino acids were retained for analysis. A Shannon entropy-derived clonality score and the Gini coefficient were used to measure diversity. In the repertoire networks, any two of the top 5000 CDR3 amino acid sequences were linked whenever the two sequences differed by an edit distance of one. For TRB CDR3 amino acid sequences, antigen specificity groups and MHC restriction were predicted with GLIPH2. To flag known associations with CMV, EBV, HIV or tissue antigens, CDR3 amino acid sequences were compared against VDJdb and McPAS-TCR. Pre-ART, post-ART and control groups were compared with Wilcoxon signed-rank tests and Holm-Bonferroni correction. Held by TCRdb, this immuneACCESS table contains in-frame sequences only and omits some clones. Under half of the omission traces to an unresolved V gene where checked; the cause of the rest is unknown. That table furnishes V, J and clone size, whereas the DNA furnished D and trimming. In all, the sample holds 15,000 to 20,000 clones, and approximately 78% of those were seen once. Roughly 8% of the sample goes to the ten largest clones.

This entry comes from a study of long-term antiretroviral therapy in people with HIV (dated by TCRdb to between 2022 and 2023). For context, the study as a whole: The earliest samples were collected roughly a decade before the 2015 WHO recommendation for immediate ART, at a time when ART was usually postponed until CD4 counts fell. A retrospective serial study tested whether ART initiation and durable HIV suppression were associated with changes in peripheral blood TRB repertoire composition and diversity. A total of 192 cryopreserved PBMC samples were contributed to the cohort by 30 adults with confirmed HIV infection, with samples collected serially over a mean of around 6 years (range 1-12). About 35% of the 30 participants with HIV were female. No cross-contamination during QIAcube processing was shown when test extractions of a monoclonal T-cell line were performed alongside fewer than 35 polyclonal samples. Beyond this particular receptor, the publication reports: HIV repertoires had narrower CDR3 length ranges than controls, and the network structure suggested an antigen-experienced repertoire that shifted only slightly toward naive after ART. The samples were dated from about 2004 to 2018, and the ART regimens that were used may be less effective than current ART regimens. Owing to limited PBMC availability, only the TCR beta chain was sequenced, without alpha chain pairing. ART initiation was associated with a significant increase in TRB diversity, but diversity stayed significantly below transplant donor controls even after long-term ART. Expanded TRB clones identified before ART initiation dominated the repertoire at all time points, although this dominance fluctuated and declined in many PLHIV after ART. Inferences about post-ART repertoire changes were limited because no data were available on ART adherence, viral resistance or therapy changes. Unsorted PBMC were profiled instead of sorted CD4+ and CD8+ T cells because pre-ART samples had limited cell numbers.

CDR3 length: 16 amino acids, cysteine to phenylalanine. Only the CDR3 DNA stays, 48 bases, in frame from base 1. The germline V gene specifies MGHRA as CDR1 and YSYEKL as CDR2. Trimming takes 1 base off V and 4 bases off J; junction bases not matched to a gene: 7. The input for sequencing was unsorted PBMCs, taken at the start of antiretroviral therapy, before treatment. The clonotype comes from a middle-aged woman with HIV. Rearrangement joined TRBV4-1 to TRBJ2-3; 8 central nucleotides agree with TRBD1. The CDR3 corresponds to CASSQGNQGASDTQYF. DNA sequence: TGCGCCAGCAGCCAAGGGAATCAGGGGGCGTCAGATACGCAGTATTTT.